This TCR beta chain was sequenced for a study of shared clonotypes between healthy human individuals. Study information: For every donor, three CD4 naive, three CD4 memory, two CD8 naive and one CD8 memory plates were used.

There are 17 residues in the CDR3. V dropped 4 bases and J dropped 8; count of bases not matched to a gene: 16. Germline CDR1 SNHLY, CDR2 FYNNEI. Among the donors, all were Caucasian adults who lived in Nashville, Tennessee. Only in-frame clones appear in the TCRdb table, and some are missing; sequencing was by immunoSEQ multiplex PCR. The table has over 1.5 million clones, approximately 98% seen once; the top ten hold roughly 0.4%. This chain joins TRBV2 and TRBJ2-1; 8 bases map to TRBD2. The receptor's source is a man aged 30 to 45 in good health. The sample comprised naive CD4+ T cells sorted from blood. The subset here: CD45RA+ positively selected. The CDR3 bases are TGTGCCAGCAGTGCCCTCTTACTAGCGGCGAGGAGAGATGAGCAGTTCTTC. It translates to CASSALLLAARRDEQFF.